This T cell receptor (beta chain) is from a study of STAT5B mutations in CD4+ large granular lymphocyte leukemia (dated by TCRdb to the early 2020s). About the investigation overall: Among healthy controls, the CDR3 'QG' motif was associated with a particular HLA allele. The study compared the TCRbeta repertoires of patients with CD4+ T-cell large granular lymphocyte leukemia against those of healthy blood donors. Flow cytometry performed on FACSCanto II or FACSVerse showed that the purified fractions had more than 95% purity among lymphocytes. Findings and caveats that apply to the study as a whole: Compared with healthy CD4+ repertoires, CD4-sorted patient repertoires appeared more clonal, and this difference remained even after the putative leukemic clones were removed. The data were not HLA-matched, and the higher clonality in CD4+ T-LGLL than in CD8+ T-LGLL could be due to the relatively small sample size. The main leukemic clonotypes were found to be private to each patient, although around a quarter of the main leukemic clonotypes were detected at low frequency in the non-leukemic repertoires of other patients.

Healthy controls were fewer than 40 blood donors whose buffy coats came from the Finnish Red Cross blood service. All TCR-sequenced material derived from peripheral blood: patient blood samples and healthy donor buffy coats. Ficoll-Hypaque gradient centrifugation was used to isolate peripheral blood mononuclear cells. For the healthy controls, CD4+ cells were obtained from buffy coats by magnetic purification. The Gentra Puregene Cell and Tissue kit was used for genomic DNA extraction, and quantification was performed on a Qubit 2.0 fluorometer. Regarding this clone: The antigen this receptor binds is unknown. No much larger clone is present one base from it, and per-base qualities are unavailable.

TCRbeta rearrangements were sequenced from genomic DNA using the immunoSEQ assay at survey resolution. The published analysis was carried out like this. In the TCR sequencing data, the lowest productive clonotype frequency that could be detected was 2.59 x 10-5. Analyses included only productive TCRbeta rearrangements, meaning complete and in-frame sequences. The clonality of each sample was calculated as Simpson clonality in the immunoSEQ Analyzer version 3.0. Clones were categorized by frequency as very rare, small, medium, large (1-20%) or hyperexpanded (>20%). Generation probabilities were estimated with OLGA 1.2.3, V-gene circos plots were made with VDJtools, specificities were searched in VDJdb, and CDR3 motifs were identified with GLIPH. TCRdb retrieved this table from immuneACCESS and kept in-frame rearrangements only. Not all clones are present; in checked studies, unresolved V genes account for under half, and no reason is known for the remainder. That table furnishes V, J and clone size, whereas the DNA furnished D and trimming. The table for this sample lists more than 30,000 clones; approximately 88% of them were counted only once. The ten largest clones capture approximately 0.41% of the sample.

The source of this sequence is a human donor in good health. Sequenced: CD4+ T cells from blood buffy coats.

For the CDR3, the sequence is CASSLDRGYEQYF. In nucleotides, the sequence is TGTGCCAGCAGCTTGGACAGGGGGTACGAGCAGTACTTC. This receptor chain uses TRBV5-4 and TRBJ2-7; 8 bases in the middle match TRBD1. Trimming accounts for 0 bases at V and 4 bases at J, while the number of junction bases matched to no gene is 0. Measured from the cysteine to the phenylalanine, the CDR3 is 13 residues long. Of all the DNA, just the CDR3 is kept, 39 bases in frame from base 1. In the germline V gene (reference sequence), CDR1 corresponds to SGHNT and CDR2 to YYREEE.